The T cell receptor (beta chain) described here comes from a study of T cell changes during pregnancy in multiple sclerosis. Germline V gene data show CDR1 as MDHEN and CDR2 as SYDVKM. This CDR3 comprises 16 residues. The ends lost 5 bases at V and 7 bases at J; junction bases unmatched: 10. Some clones are missing from TCRdb's copy, which holds only in-frame ones; the method was immunoSEQ multiplex PCR. This sample has about 77,000 clones, with about nine tenths found just once. Source: peripheral blood, taken before pregnancy. The chain joins TRBV28 to TRBJ1-6, with 8 bases aligning to TRBD1. This sequence was found in a female donor with multiple sclerosis, enrolled in a pregnancy study. CDR3 DNA sequence: TGTGCCAGCAGTGGTAGGGGACAGGAAGAAAATTCACCCCTCCACTTT. Encoded protein: CASSGRGQEENSPLHF.